Below, 12 T cell receptor beta chains from the same sample are listed, as sequenced in a study of neurological immune-mediated disorders. In TCRdb, the 5' RACE reads were re-called with MiXCR into one record per CDR3 protein. The sample includes more than 75,000 distinct CDR3 sequences, approximately 5% of them seen just once. Sequencing used PBMCs. These receptors came from a woman in her 30s with multiple sclerosis.

This clonotype appeared many times. One end of the junction does not line up with germline, which may come from a read error. The rearrangement uses TRBV5-1 and TRBJ1-2; D may be TRBD1 (6 bases). Per the germline V gene, CDR1 is SGHRS and CDR2 is YFSETQ. CDR3 length equals 10 residues. The CDR3 is CASQRGRSYF. DNA for the CDR3: TGCGCCAGCCAAAGGGGGAGAAGTTACTTC. Variable domain in full (rest from reference TRBV5-1 and TRBJ1-2): KAGVTQTPRYLIKTRGQQVTLSCSPISGHRSVSWYQQTPGQGLQFLFEYFSETQRNKGNFPGRFSGRQFSNSRSEMNVSTLELGDSALYLCASQRGRSYFGSGTRLTVV.

This clonotype occurred many times. This rearrangement joins TRBV5-6 to TRBJ1-3, with D hard to call. CDR1 and CDR2 (germline): SGHDT, YYEEEE. V lost 7 bases and J lost 0, with 11 bases in between. The length of the CDR3 is 14 residues. CDR3 sequence reads: CASSRAASGNTIYF. The CDR3 DNA follows: TGTGCCAGCTCTAGGGCAGCCTCTGGAAACACCATATATTTT.

This clonotype was seen repeatedly, ten times or more. This rearrangement joins TRBV12-3 or TRBV12-4 to TRBJ2-5, with TRBD1 identical over 7 bases. V was pared by 4 bases and J by 3 bases, with 8 bases of the junction left unmatched. The CDR3 runs 15 residues. Here the CDR3 DNA reads TGTGCCAGCAGTTCCTGGGGACAGAGGGAAGAGACCCAGTACTTC. It specifies CASSSWGQREETQYF.

This clonotype has just a few counts. This chain links TRBV6-2 or TRBV6-3 with TRBJ1-5; D possibly corresponds to TRBD1 (6 bases). V lost 8 bases and J 3 bases, leaving 11 bases between the germline ends. Germline-derived CDR1 and CDR2 are MNHEY and SVGEGT. The CDR3 is made up of 13 amino acids. In nucleotides, the CDR3 is TGTGCCAGCGGATACAGGGACAATCAGCCCCAGCATTTT. Translation: CASGYRDNQPQHF.

This clonotype was seen ten or more times. This sequence joins TRBV4-2 and TRBJ2-1; the match to TRBD2 covers 9 bases. V trimming: 0 bases; J trimming: 3 bases; junction bases outside the gene matches: 3. From germline, CDR1 is LGHNA and CDR2 YNFKEQ. This CDR3 region has 16 residues. The CDR3 region is CASSQDQAGGYNEQFF. The DNA for the CDR3 is TGTGCCAGCAGCCAAGATCAAGCGGGGGGCTACAATGAGCAGTTCTTC.

There are many counts of this clonotype. This sequence joins TRBV27 and TRBJ2-3; 10 nucleotides match TRBD1. CDR1 and CDR2 (germline): MNHEY, SMNVEV (reference sequence). CDR3 size: 13 residues. The V segment lost 6 bases and the J segment 6 bases; nucleotides outside the gene matches: 3. Here the CDR3 DNA reads TGTGCCAGCAGCGGGACAGGGGCTGATACGCAGTATTTT. Its protein is CASSGTGADTQYF.

This clonotype was counted ten times or more. V is TRBV7-9 and J is TRBJ2-7; 8 bases map to TRBD2. There are 14 residues in the CDR3. Germline V gene lookup returns CDR1 SEHNR and CDR2 FQNEAQ (reference sequence). J was trimmed by 2 bases and V by 1 base; bases with no gene match: 1. The CDR3 protein is CASSLGLATYEQYF. CDR3 bases: TGTGCCAGCAGCTTAGGACTAGCGACCTACGAGCAGTACTTC.

This clonotype appeared many times. The chain is built from TRBV5-1 and TRBJ2-7; D is possibly TRBD2 (6 bases). Germline CDR1 and CDR2: SGHRS and YFSETQ. V lost 0 bases to trimming and J lost 3 bases, with 10 bases between them. The length of the CDR3 is 14 residues. The DNA for the CDR3 is TGCGCCAGCAGCTTGGTAGGAGGGAGCTACGAGCAGTACGTC. Encoded protein: CASSLVGGSYEQYV.

This clonotype showed up many times. The chain uses TRBV7-2 and TRBJ1-6; weak D call: TRBD1 (5 bases). Trimming removed 0 bases at V and 10 bases at J, with 10 bases between. Germline V lookup: CDR1 SGHTA, CDR2 FQGNSA. The CDR3 runs to 14 residues. In DNA form, the CDR3 reads TGTGCCAGCAGCTTAGCTTTCCAGGGCTCACCCCTCCACTTT. Translated, it gives CASSLAFQGSPLHF. The full variable domain, completed using reference TRBV7-2 and TRBJ1-6, is GAGVSQSPSNKVTEKGKDVELRCDPISGHTALYWYRQSLGQGLEFLIYFQGNSAPDKSGLPSDRFSAERTGGSVSTLTIQRTQQEDSAVYLCASSLAFQGSPLHFGNGTRLTVT.

This clonotype was picked up many times. The chain couples TRBV30 to TRBJ1-1, with D maybe TRBD1 (5 bases). V lost 3 bases, J lost 5 bases, and 16 bases lay in between. In germline, CDR1 is GTSNPN, CDR2 SVGIG (reference sequence). The CDR3 is 14 residues long. CDR3 protein: CAWSQDRTGTEAFF. Written as DNA, the CDR3 is TGTGCCTGGAGCCAAGACCGCACAGGTACTGAAGCTTTCTTT.

The table lists this clonotype with many counts. This rearrangement joins TRBV10-3 to TRBJ2-1, with 10 bases that match TRBD2. Germline loops: CDR1 ENHRY, CDR2 SYGVKD. V was pared by 3 bases and J by 8 bases, with 10 bases of the junction left unmatched. This CDR3 has 16 residues. CDR3 sequence reads: CAISEPRLAGYHEQFF. The CDR3 bases are TGTGCCATCAGTGAACCGCGACTAGCGGGTTACCATGAGCAGTTCTTC.

This clonotype was observed many times. This clone may be a read error of a much larger clone one base away. The chain links TRBV20-1 to TRBJ2-7, with D uncertain. The CDR3 has 13 amino acids. Germline V gene lookup returns CDR1 DFQATT and CDR2 SNEGSKA (reference sequence). V lost 0 bases and J 0 bases, leaving 6 bases between the germline ends. CDR3 amino acids: CSARDVSSYEQYF. CDR3 nucleotide sequence: TGCAGTGCTAGAGATGTAAGCTCCTACGAGCAGTACTTC.